This T cell receptor (beta chain) originates from a study of cytomegalovirus exposure and HLA in healthy donors. On the study more broadly: An earlier analysis identified 120 million or so unique TCR beta sequences in 170 million or so T cells.

Note on this clone: Its specificity is not known.

Per the germline V gene, CDR1 is SGDLS and CDR2 is YYNGEE. V shed 0 bases and J 5 bases; nucleotides not matched to a gene: 9. This CDR3 comprises 16 residues. Study-wide findings and caveats: Analyses of presence/absence relied on an assumption of roughly uniform sequencing depth across donors. Later analysis suggested most CMV-associated TCR beta chains were HLA-restricted. The only immune exposure information that was available was CMV serostatus.

The PCR used 60 Vbeta and 13 Jbeta primers. The data were produced by immunoSEQ multiplex PCR, yet TCRdb's version contains in-frame clones alone and is incomplete. The table has 160,000 or so clones, around 84% seen once. Sequencing used PBMCs. The gene calls are TRBV9 and TRBJ2-7; 9 bases map to TRBD1. The TCR sequence derives from a man aged 50 to 59 in good health and CMV-seropositive. The CDR3 loop reads CASSVDPGQGTHEQYF. The CDR3 DNA sequence: TGTGCCAGCAGCGTAGACCCGGGACAGGGTACCCACGAGCAGTACTTC.